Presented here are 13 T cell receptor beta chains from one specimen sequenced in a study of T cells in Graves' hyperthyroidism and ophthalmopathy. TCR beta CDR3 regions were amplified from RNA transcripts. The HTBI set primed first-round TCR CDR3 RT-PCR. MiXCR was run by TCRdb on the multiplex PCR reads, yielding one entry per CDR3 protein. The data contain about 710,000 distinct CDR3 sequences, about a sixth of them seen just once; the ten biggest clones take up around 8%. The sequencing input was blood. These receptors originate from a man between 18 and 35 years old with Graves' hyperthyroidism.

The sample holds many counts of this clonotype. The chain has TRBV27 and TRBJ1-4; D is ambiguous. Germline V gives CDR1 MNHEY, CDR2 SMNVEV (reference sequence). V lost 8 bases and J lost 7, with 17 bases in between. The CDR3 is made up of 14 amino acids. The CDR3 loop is CASRGPAFSEKLFF. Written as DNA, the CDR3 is TGTGCCAGCCGCGGCCCGGCATTTAGTGAAAAACTGTTTTTT.

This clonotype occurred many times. The CDR3 bases are TGTGCCAGCAGTTTCAGCGGAGCCGGCTTCCACAATGAGCAGTTCTTC. Protein: CASSFSGAGFHNEQFF. The genes are TRBV6-2 or TRBV6-3 and TRBJ2-1; a possible D gene is TRBD2 (5 bases). The germline gives CDR1 MNHEY, CDR2 SVGEGT. V lost 4 bases and J lost 5, with 18 bases in between. The CDR3 runs to 16 residues.

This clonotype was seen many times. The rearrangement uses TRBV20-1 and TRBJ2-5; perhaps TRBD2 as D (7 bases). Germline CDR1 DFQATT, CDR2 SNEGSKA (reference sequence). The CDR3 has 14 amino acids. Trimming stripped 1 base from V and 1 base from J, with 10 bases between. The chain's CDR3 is CSARGEGGQETQYF. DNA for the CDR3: TGCAGTGCTAGAGGGGAGGGGGGCCAAGAGACCCAGTACTTC.

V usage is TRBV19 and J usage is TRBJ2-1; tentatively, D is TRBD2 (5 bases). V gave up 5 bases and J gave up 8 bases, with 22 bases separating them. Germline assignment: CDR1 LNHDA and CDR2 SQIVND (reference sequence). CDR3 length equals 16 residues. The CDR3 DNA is TGTGCCAGTAGTTTTTTCCCGGGGTCAGTAGTCGATGAGCAGTTCTTC. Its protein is CASSFFPGSVVDEQFF.

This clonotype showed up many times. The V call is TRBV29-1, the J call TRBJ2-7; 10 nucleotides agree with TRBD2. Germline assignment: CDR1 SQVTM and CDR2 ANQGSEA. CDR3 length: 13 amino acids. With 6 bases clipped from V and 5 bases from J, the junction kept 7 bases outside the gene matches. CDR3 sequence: CSVTSGIGDEQYF. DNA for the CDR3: TGCAGCGTCACTAGCGGGATTGGTGACGAGCAGTACTTC.

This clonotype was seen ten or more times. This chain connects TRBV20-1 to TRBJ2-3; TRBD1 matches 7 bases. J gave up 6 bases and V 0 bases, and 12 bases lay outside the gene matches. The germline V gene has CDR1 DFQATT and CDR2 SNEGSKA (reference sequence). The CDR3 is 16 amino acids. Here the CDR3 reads CSARDGGQNLPDTQYF. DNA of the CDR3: TGCAGTGCTAGAGATGGGGGACAGAACCTTCCGGATACGCAGTATTTT.

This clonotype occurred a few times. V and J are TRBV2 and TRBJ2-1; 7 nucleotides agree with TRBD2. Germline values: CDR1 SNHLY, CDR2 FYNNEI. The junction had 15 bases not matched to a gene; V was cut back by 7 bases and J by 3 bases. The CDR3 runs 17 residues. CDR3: CASTTSAGERFYNEQFF. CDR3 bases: TGTGCCAGCACAACGAGCGCGGGAGAGAGGTTCTACAATGAGCAGTTCTTC.

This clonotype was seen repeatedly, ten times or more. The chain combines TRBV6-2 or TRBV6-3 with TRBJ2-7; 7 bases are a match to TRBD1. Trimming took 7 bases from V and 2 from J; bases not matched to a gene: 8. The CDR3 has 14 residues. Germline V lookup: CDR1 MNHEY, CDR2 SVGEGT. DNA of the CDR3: TGTGCCAGCACCGAGACAGGGTGGCCCTACGAGCAGTACTTC. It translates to CASTETGWPYEQYF.

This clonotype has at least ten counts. DNA for the CDR3: TGTGCCAGCAGAGGGGGAACCTACGAGCAGTACTTC. It specifies CASRGGTYEQYF. The genes are TRBV2 and TRBJ2-7, with D perhaps TRBD1 (6 bases). With 6 bases removed from V and 2 bases from J, the gap between germline ends came to 8 bases. Germline CDR1 is SNHLY and CDR2 is FYNNEI. There are 12 residues in the CDR3. Looking up the rest from reference TRBV2 and TRBJ2-7 gives the full variable domain: EPEVTQTPSHQVTQMGQEVILRCVPISNHLYFYWYRQILGQKVEFLVSFYNNEISEKSEIFDDQFSVERPDGSNFTLKIRSTKLEDSAMYFCASRGGTYEQYFGPGTRLTVT.

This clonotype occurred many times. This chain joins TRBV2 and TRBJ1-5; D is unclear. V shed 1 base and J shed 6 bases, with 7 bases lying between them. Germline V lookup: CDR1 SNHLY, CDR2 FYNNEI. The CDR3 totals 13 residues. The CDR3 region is CASSEGPVQPQHF. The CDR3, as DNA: TGTGCCAGCAGTGAAGGGCCAGTTCAGCCCCAGCATTTT.

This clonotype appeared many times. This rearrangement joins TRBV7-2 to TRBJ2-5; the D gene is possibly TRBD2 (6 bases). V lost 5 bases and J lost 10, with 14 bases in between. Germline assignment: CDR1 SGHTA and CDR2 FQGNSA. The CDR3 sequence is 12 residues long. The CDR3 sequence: CASSLLDGGQYF. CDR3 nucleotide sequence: TGTGCCAGCAGCCTCCTAGACGGGGGCCAGTACTTC.

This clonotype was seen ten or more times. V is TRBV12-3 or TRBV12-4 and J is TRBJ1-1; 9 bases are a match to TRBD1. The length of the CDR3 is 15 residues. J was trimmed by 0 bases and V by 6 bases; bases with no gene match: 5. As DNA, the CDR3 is TGTGCCAGCAGGAACAGGGGGCCGTTGAACACTGAAGCTTTCTTT. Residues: CASRNRGPLNTEAFF.

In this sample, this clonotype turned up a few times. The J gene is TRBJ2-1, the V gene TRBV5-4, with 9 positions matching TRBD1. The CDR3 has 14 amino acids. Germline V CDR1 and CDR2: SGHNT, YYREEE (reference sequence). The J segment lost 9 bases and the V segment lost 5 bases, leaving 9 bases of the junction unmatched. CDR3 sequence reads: CASSLPGQGSEQFF. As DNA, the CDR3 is TGTGCCAGCAGTCTACCGGGACAGGGAAGTGAGCAGTTCTTC.